A selection of T cell receptor beta chains follows, all from one sample in a study of regulatory T cells in long-lasting Graves disease. TCRdb re-analysed the multiplex PCR reads in MiXCR, keeping a single row per CDR3 protein. The table includes some 410,000 distinct CDR3 sequences, approximately 16% detected once. This sample also appeared in a second study, on T cells in Graves' hyperthyroidism and ophthalmopathy.

The material was peripheral blood mononuclear cells (PBMCs), obtained at new diagnosis, from a patient treated with antithyroid drugs. These receptor sequences come from a woman aged 25-40 years with Graves disease. The CDR3 runs from the conserved cysteine through the conserved F or W. A D gene is named only where the DNA matches it firmly. Rows may omit the clone size; those that give it use once, few, many or a size class.

few,TRBJ1-2,TRBD1,TRBV20-1,CSARDRDRGDYGYTF,TGCAGTGCTAGAGATAGGGACAGGGGAGACTATGGCTACACCTTC
many,TRBJ2-7,TRBD2,TRBV28,CASSLGLAGSEQYF,TGTGCCAGCAGTTTAGGCCTAGCGGGAAGCGAGCAGTACTTC
many,TRBJ2-3,-,TRBV24-1,CATSDPVTDTQYF,TGTGCCACCAGTGACCCCGTCACAGATACGCAGTATTTT
-,TRBJ2-3,-,TRBV4-1,CASSQVWVASTDTQYF,TGCGCCAGCAGCCAAGTTTGGGTAGCTAGCACAGATACGCAGTATTTT
many,TRBJ1-5,-,TRBV3-1,CASSQGWGGHQPQHF,TGTGCCAGCAGCCAAGGGTGGGGGGGCCATCAGCCCCAGCATTTT
-,TRBJ2-5,TRBD2,TRBV2,CASSIAGGGKETQYF,TGTGCCAGCAGTATAGCGGGAGGGGGGAAAGAGACCCAGTACTTC
-,TRBJ1-2,TRBD1,TRBV24-1,CATSDGTAHWHGYTF,TGTGCCACCAGTGATGGGACAGCCCATTGGCATGGCTACACCTTC
few,TRBJ1-5,-,TRBV5-1,CASSFEGNQPQHF,TGCGCCAGCAGCTTTGAGGGGAATCAGCCCCAGCATTTT
few,TRBJ2-1,-,TRBV3-2,CASSQSRSPSSYNEQFF,TGTGCCAGCAGCCAGTCCCGGAGCCCCAGCTCCTACAATGAGCAGTTCTTC
many,TRBJ2-3,TRBD2,TRBV20-1,CSANTYSGTSALRTDTQYF,TGCAGTGCCAATACCTATTCCGGGACTAGCGCCCTGAGAACGGATACGCAGTATTTT
-,TRBJ2-2,-,TRBV7-2,CASSLDRAGELFF,TGTGCCAGCAGCTTAGACCGCGCCGGGGAGCTGTTTTTT
-,TRBJ2-2,TRBD2,TRBV28,CASSLGGLETGELFF,TGTGCCAGCAGTTTAGGGGGACTAGAGACAGGGGAGCTGTTTTTT
many,TRBJ1-1,TRBD1,TRBV27,CASSSTTSDRGPEAFF,TGTGCCAGCAGTTCAACTACCTCCGACAGGGGGCCTGAAGCTTTCTTT
-,TRBJ2-5,TRBD1,TRBV5-4,CASSLRGLQETQYF,TGTGCCAGCAGCTTGAGGGGGCTCCAAGAGACCCAGTACTTC
many,TRBJ2-3,TRBD1,TRBV10-3,CAISEQNRNRGRGKRDTQYF,TGTGCCATCAGTGAGCAAAATCGGAATCGGGGCAGGGGGAAAAGAGATACGCAGTATTTT
many,TRBJ2-7,TRBD2,TRBV7-9,CASSPGLAGDIHEQYF,TGTGCCAGCAGCCCAGGACTAGCGGGAGATATCCACGAGCAGTACTTC
many,TRBJ1-1,-,TRBV18,CASSRQGRTEAFF,TGTGCCAGCTCACGGCAGGGACGGACTGAAGCTTTCTTT
many,TRBJ2-3,-,TRBV7-9,CASNFGRLTDTQYF,TGTGCCAGCAACTTTGGCAGGCTAACAGATACGCAGTATTTT
once,TRBJ2-2,-,TRBV9,CASNGAGLTGELFF,TGTGCCAGCAACGGAGCGGGCCTCACCGGGGAGCTGTTTTTT
many,TRBJ2-3,-,TRBV2,CASSEGLTVGPDTQYF,TGTGCCAGCAGTGAAGGGTTGACAGTTGGACCAGATACGCAGTATTTT
-,TRBJ2-1,-,TRBV4-1,CASSQVSNEQFF,TGCGCCAGCAGCCAAGTAAGTAATGAGCAGTTCTTC
-,TRBJ2-2,TRBD2,TRBV12-3/TRBV12-4,CASRLLKREVGGELFF,TGTGCCAGCAGGCTCCTTAAGCGGGAGGTTGGCGGGGAGCTGTTTTTT